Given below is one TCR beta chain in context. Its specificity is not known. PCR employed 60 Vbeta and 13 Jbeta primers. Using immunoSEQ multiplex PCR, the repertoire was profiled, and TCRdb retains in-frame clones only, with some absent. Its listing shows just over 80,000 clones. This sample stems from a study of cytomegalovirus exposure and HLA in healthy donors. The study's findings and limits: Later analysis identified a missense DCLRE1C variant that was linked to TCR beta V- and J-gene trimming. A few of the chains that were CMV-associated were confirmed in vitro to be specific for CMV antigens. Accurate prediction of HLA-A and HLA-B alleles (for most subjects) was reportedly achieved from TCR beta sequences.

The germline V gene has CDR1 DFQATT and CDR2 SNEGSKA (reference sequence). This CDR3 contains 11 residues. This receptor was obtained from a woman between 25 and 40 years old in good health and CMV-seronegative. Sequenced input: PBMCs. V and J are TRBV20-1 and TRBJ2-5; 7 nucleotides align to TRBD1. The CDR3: CRIDREETQYF. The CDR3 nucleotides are TGCAGGATTGACAGGGAAGAGACCCAGTACTTC.